The 11 T cell receptor beta chains below come from one sample, sequenced in a study of T cells in Graves' hyperthyroidism and ophthalmopathy. Regions amplified from RNA transcripts were the TCR beta CDR3 regions. The study used the HTBI primer set for a first-round RT-PCR of the TCR CDR3. MiXCR was run by TCRdb on the multiplex PCR reads, yielding one entry per CDR3 protein. The sample records 250,000 to 350,000 distinct CDR3 sequences, over 15% being singletons. Sample: blood. The source of these receptors is a woman aged 55-75 years with Graves' ophthalmopathy.

This clonotype was picked up a small number of times. V usage is TRBV9 and J usage is TRBJ2-5; D gene unclear. This CDR3 region has 14 residues. Germline-derived CDR1 and CDR2 are SGDLS and YYNGEE. The V end was cut by 0 bases, the J end by 0 bases, with 6 bases between. The CDR3 spells CASSVGPYQETQYF. The CDR3 coding sequence is TGTGCCAGCAGCGTAGGGCCGTACCAAGAGACCCAGTACTTC.

This clonotype was found a few times. The chain couples TRBV5-1 to TRBJ2-4; TRBD1 agrees at 7 bases. The CDR3 has 15 residues. V dropped 0 bases and J dropped 4; count of bases not matched to a gene: 4. Germline lookup yields CDR1 SGHRS and CDR2 YFSETQ. This chain's CDR3 is CASSLGGGGKNIQYF. The CDR3 DNA reads TGCGCCAGCAGCTTGGGAGGGGGCGGAAAAAACATTCAGTACTTC.

The rearrangement links TRBV4-2 to TRBJ2-5; 8 bases map to TRBD2. This CDR3 has 18 amino acids. After removal of 0 bases from V and 5 bases from J, the junction contained 14 bases not matched to a gene. Per germline, CDR1 LGHNA and CDR2 YNFKEQ. The CDR3 loop reads CASSQDLLGGAGSETQYF. CDR3 DNA sequence: TGTGCCAGCAGCCAAGATCTCCTCGGGGGGGCTGGTTCCGAGACCCAGTACTTC.

The chain employs TRBV10-3 and TRBJ1-6; TRBD1 matches 7 bases. The CDR3 consists of 14 residues. CDR1 ENHRY and CDR2 SYGVKD come from the germline V gene. V was clipped by 10 bases and J by 7 bases; unmatched bases: 10. CDR3 loop: CATSAGQENSPLHF. The CDR3 DNA is TGTGCCACATCAGCCGGACAGGAGAATTCACCCCTCCACTTT.

This clonotype was detected only a few times. The chain uses TRBV6-1 and TRBJ2-5, with no clear D. Germline V CDR1 and CDR2: MNHNS, SASEGT. This CDR3 region has 12 residues. The V end lost 8 bases, the J end lost 2 bases, and 9 bases lay between the germline ends. CDR3 residues: CASAPEQETQYF. DNA of the CDR3: TGTGCCAGCGCTCCGGAGCAAGAGACCCAGTACTTC.

This clonotype was recorded many times. With a much larger clone just one base away, this may be a read error. V and J are TRBV7-9 and TRBJ1-1, with unresolved D. The CDR3 consists of 12 residues. V was shortened by 6 bases and J by 1 base, with 6 bases between the two germline ends. The germline V gene encodes CDR1 SEHNR and CDR2 FQNEAQ (reference sequence). This CDR3 reads CASRRQNTEAFF. The CDR3 nucleotides read TGTGCCAGCAGACGACAGAACACTGAAGCTTTCTTT.

This clonotype appeared many times. The genes are TRBV7-9 and TRBJ1-5, with a weak D call TRBD1 (5 bases). Looked up from germline, CDR1 is SEHNR and CDR2 is FQNEAQ (reference sequence). The V gene lost 1 base and the J gene lost 4 bases, with 14 bases spanning the gap. CDR3 length equals 16 residues. The CDR3: CASSLGQGLLNQPQHF. CDR3 sequence (DNA): TGTGCCAGCAGCTTAGGGCAGGGATTGTTGAATCAGCCCCAGCATTTT.

This clonotype turned up a few times. The chain has TRBV7-9 and TRBJ1-4; weak D call: TRBD1 (5 bases). The CDR3 has 16 amino acids. The germline CDR1 and CDR2 sequences are SEHNR and FQNEAQ (reference sequence). The V end lost 0 bases, the J end lost 8 bases, and 16 bases lay between the germline ends. In nucleotides, the CDR3 is TGTGCCAGCAGCTTAGCCAAGGGGCCGTTCGAGGAAAAACTGTTTTTT. It is translated as CASSLAKGPFEEKLFF. Looking up the rest from reference TRBV7-9 and TRBJ1-4 gives the full variable domain: DTGVSQNPRHKITKRGQNVTFRCDPISEHNRLYWYRQTLGQGPEFLTYFQNEAQLEKSRLLSDRFSAERPKGSFSTLEIQRTEQGDSAMYLCASSLAKGPFEEKLFFGSGTQLSVL.

This clonotype was detected ten times or more. The chain is built from TRBV27 and TRBJ2-7, with TRBD2 identical over 7 bases. Germline values: CDR1 MNHEY, CDR2 SMNVEV (reference sequence). CDR3 length: 16 residues. Trimming cost V 5 bases and J 0 bases; bases outside gene matches: 10. CDR3 sequence reads: CASSPAGGRISYEQYF. The CDR3 bases are TGTGCCAGCAGTCCGGCGGGCGGGAGAATCTCCTACGAGCAGTACTTC.

This clonotype appeared many times. This chain joins TRBV4-1 and TRBJ2-5, with TRBD1 matching over 8 bases. J lost 5 bases, V lost 0 bases, and 5 bases had no gene match. CDR1 and CDR2 (germline): MGHRA, YSYEKL. The CDR3 runs 15 residues. CDR3 sequence (DNA): TGCGCCAGCAGCCAAGAGGGCAGGGGGCTTGAGACCCAGTACTTC. This sequence encodes CASSQEGRGLETQYF.

This clonotype showed up many times. The chain recombines TRBV5-1 with TRBJ2-7; either TRBD1 or TRBD2 may fit D (6 bases each). The germline gives CDR1 SGHRS, CDR2 YFSETQ. Trimming shortened V by 4 bases and J by 4 bases, and 15 bases separated the two germline ends. The CDR3 sequence is 14 residues long. This CDR3 is CASSRGDTEYEQYF. CDR3 in DNA: TGCGCCAGCAGCCGCGGGGACACAGAATACGAGCAGTACTTC.